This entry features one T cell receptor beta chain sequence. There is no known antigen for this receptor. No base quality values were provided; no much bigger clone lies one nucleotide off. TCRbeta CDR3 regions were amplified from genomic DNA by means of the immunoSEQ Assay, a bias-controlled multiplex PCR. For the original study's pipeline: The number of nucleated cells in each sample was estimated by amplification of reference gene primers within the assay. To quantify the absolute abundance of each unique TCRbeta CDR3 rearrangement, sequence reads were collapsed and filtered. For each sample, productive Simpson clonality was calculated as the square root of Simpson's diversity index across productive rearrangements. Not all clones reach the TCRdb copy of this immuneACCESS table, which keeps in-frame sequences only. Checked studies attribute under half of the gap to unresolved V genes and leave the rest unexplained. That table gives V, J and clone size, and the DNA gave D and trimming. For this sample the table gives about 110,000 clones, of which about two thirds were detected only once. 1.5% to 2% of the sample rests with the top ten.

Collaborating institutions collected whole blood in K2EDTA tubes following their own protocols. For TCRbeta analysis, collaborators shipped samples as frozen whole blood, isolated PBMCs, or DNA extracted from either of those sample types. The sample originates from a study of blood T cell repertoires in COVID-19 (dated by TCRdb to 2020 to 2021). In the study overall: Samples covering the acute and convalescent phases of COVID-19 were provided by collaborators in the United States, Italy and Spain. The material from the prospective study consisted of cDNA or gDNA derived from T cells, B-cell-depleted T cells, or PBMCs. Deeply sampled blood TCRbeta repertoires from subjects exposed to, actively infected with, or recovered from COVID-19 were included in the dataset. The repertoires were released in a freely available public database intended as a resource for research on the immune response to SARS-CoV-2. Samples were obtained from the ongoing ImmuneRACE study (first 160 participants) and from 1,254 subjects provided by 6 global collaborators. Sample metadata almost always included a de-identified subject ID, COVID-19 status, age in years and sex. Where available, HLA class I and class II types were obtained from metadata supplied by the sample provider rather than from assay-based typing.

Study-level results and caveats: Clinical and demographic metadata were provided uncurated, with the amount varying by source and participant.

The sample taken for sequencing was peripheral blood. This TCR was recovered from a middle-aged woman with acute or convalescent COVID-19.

The bases are TGTGCCAGCACCGCAGGGGGGAACACTGAAGCTTTCTTT. It translates as CASTAGGNTEAFF. The sequence is built from TRBV7-3 and TRBJ1-1, with 7 middle bases fitting TRBD1. From cysteine to phenylalanine, the CDR3 is 13 amino acids long. CDR3 DNA is the only sequence kept; it has 39 bases, read in frame from the first base. Clipping removes 7 bases from V and 1 base from J, with 3 as the unmatched junction base count. CDR1 and CDR2, per the germline V gene, are SGHTA and FQGTGA.